This T cell receptor (beta chain) was sequenced during a study of STAT5B mutations in CD4+ large granular lymphocyte leukemia. Produced via immunoSEQ multiplex PCR; TCRdb's table is partial and in-frame only. The sample has about 23,000 clones; approximately 81% are singletons. General observations from the study: Patient CD4-sorted repertoires looked more clonal than healthy CD4+ repertoires, even without putative leukemic clones.

On this clone: Its antigen is currently unknown.

This CDR3 comprises 14 residues. Unmatched junction bases numbered 3, after V lost 4 bases and J lost 5 bases. The germline gives CDR1 ENHRY, CDR2 SYGVKD. The sequence came from a human donor in good health. Sequenced: CD4+ T cells from blood buffy coats. The rearrangement links TRBV10-3 to TRBJ2-1, with 9 nucleotides matching TRBD2. CDR3 bases: TGTGCCATCAGTGCTAGCGGGAACCACAATGAGCAGTTCTTC. Protein product: CAISASGNHNEQFF.